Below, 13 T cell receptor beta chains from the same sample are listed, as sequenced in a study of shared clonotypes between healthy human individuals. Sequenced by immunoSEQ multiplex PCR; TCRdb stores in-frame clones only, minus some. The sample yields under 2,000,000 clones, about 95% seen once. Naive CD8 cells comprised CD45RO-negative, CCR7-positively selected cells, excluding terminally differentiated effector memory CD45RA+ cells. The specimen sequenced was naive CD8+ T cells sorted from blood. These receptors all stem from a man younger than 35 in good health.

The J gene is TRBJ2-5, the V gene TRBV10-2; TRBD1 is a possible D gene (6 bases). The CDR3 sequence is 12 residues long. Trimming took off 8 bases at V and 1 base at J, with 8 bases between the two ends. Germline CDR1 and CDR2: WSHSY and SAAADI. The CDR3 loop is CASWGPQETQYF. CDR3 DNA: TGCGCCAGCTGGGGGCCCCAAGAGACCCAGTACTTC.

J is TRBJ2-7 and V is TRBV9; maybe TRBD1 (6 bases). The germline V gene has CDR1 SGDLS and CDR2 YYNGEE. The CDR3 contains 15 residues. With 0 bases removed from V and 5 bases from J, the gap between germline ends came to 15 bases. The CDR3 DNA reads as TGTGCCAGCAGCGTAGGGGGGCAGGGAGCCCACGAGCAGTACTTC. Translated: CASSVGGQGAHEQYF. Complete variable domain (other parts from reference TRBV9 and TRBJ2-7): DSGVTQTPKHLITATGQRVTLRCSPRSGDLSVYWYQQSLDQGLQFLIQYYNGEERAKGNILERFSAQQFPDLHSELNLSSLELGDSALYFCASSVGGQGAHEQYFGPGTRLTVT.

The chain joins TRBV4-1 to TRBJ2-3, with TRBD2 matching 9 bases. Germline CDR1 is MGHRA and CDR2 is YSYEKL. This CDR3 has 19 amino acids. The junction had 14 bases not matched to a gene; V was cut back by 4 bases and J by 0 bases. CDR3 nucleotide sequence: TGCGCCAGCAGCCCAAGCGTCCCAGCGGGGGGACTAAGCACAGATACGCAGTATTTT. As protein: CASSPSVPAGGLSTDTQYF.

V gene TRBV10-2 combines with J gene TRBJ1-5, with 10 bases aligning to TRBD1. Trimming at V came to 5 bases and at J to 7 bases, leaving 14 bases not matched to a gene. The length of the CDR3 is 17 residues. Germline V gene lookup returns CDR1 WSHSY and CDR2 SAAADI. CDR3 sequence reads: CASSLGGQGLLRQPQHF. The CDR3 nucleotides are TGCGCCAGCAGTTTAGGGGGACAGGGGTTGTTGCGGCAGCCCCAGCATTTT.

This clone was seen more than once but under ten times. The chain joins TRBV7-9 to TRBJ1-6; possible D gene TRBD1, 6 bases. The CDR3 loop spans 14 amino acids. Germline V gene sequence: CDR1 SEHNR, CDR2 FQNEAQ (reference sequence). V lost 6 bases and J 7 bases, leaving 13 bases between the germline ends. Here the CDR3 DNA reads TGTGCCAGCAGTTCACCAGGGGACAATTCACCCCTCCACTTT. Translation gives CASSSPGDNSPLHF.

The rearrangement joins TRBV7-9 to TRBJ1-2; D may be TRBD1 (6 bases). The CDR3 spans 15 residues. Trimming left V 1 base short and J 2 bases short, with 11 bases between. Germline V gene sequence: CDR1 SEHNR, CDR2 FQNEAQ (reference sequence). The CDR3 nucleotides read TGTGCCAGCAGCTTAGTGGGGACACTAAACTATGGCTACACCTTC. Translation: CASSLVGTLNYGYTF.

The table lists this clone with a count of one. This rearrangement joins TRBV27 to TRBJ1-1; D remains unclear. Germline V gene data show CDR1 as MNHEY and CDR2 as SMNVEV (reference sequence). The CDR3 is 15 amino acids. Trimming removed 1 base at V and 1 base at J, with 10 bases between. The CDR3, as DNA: TGTGCCAGCAGTTTATGGGGAACACAGAACACTGAAGCTTTCTTT. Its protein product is CASSLWGTQNTEAFF.

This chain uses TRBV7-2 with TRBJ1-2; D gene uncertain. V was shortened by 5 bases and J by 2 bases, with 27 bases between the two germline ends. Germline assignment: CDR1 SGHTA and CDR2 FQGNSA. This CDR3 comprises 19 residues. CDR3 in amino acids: CASSVDVGPPASENYGYTF. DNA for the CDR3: TGTGCCAGCAGCGTCGATGTGGGCCCCCCTGCATCGGAGAACTATGGCTACACCTTC.

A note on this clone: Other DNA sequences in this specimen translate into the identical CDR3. CDR3 in DNA: TGTGCCACCAGCAGAGCAGGGAATGAGCAGTTCTTC. Residues: CATSRAGNEQFF. The chain recombines TRBV15 with TRBJ2-1; D might be TRBD1 (5 bases). The CDR3 is made up of 12 amino acids. V was cut by 1 base and J by 7 bases, with 5 bases left in between. Germline-derived CDR1 and CDR2 are LNHNV and YYDKDF (reference sequence). Based on the CDR3 plus reference TRBV15 and TRBJ2-1, the full variable domain is DAMVIQNPRYQVTQFGKPVTLSCSQTLNHNVMYWYQQKSSQAPKLLFHYYDKDFNNEADTPDNFQSRRPNTSFCFLDIRSPGLGDTAMYLCATSRAGNEQFFGPGTRLTVL.

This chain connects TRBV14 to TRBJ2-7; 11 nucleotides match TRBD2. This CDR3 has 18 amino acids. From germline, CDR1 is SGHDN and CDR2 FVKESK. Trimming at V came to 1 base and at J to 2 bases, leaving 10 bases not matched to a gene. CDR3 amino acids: CASSQVGIATSGTYEQYF. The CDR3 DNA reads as TGTGCCAGCAGCCAAGTAGGAATAGCGACTAGCGGGACCTACGAGCAGTACTTC.

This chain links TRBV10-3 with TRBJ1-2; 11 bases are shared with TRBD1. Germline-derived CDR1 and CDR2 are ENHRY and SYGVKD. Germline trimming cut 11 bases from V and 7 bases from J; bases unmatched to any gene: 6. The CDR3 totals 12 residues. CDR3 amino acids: CAVPGTGGGYTF. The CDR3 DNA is TGTGCCGTGCCCGGGACAGGGGGTGGCTACACCTTC.

The DNA for the CDR3 is TGCAGCGTTGATGCGCAGCCCTATGGCTACACCTTC. Its protein product is CSVDAQPYGYTF. V is TRBV29-1 and J is TRBJ1-2; D remains unclear. The germline V gene has CDR1 SQVTM and CDR2 ANQGSEA. With 3 bases removed from V and 4 bases from J, the gap between germline ends came to 9 bases. The CDR3 covers 12 residues.

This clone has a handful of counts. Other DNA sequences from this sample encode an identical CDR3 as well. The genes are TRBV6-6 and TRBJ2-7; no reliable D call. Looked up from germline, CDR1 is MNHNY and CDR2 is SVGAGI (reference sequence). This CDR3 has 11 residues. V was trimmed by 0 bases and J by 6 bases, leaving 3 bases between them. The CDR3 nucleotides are TGTGCCAGCAGTTACTCGGGCGAGCAGTACTTC. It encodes CASSYSGEQYF.